These 30 T cell receptor beta chains originate from one sample sequenced in a study of identifying expanded T cells in peripheral blood. The table came from immunoSEQ multiplex PCR; TCRdb's copy has only in-frame clones and leaves some out. The repertoire holds approximately 110,000 clones, with more than 85% as singletons. Specimen: blood. The receptors originated from a person between 18 and 75 years old in good health.

The chain uses TRBV5-8 and TRBJ2-1; D unresolved. Germline CDR1 SGHTS, CDR2 YDEGEE. Trimming pared 3 bases from V and 2 bases from J, leaving 12 bases between. This CDR3 is built from 15 residues. For the CDR3, the DNA is TGTGCCAGCAGCTCGGACGGGCGCCCCTACAATGAGCAGTTCTTC. Its protein is CASSSDGRPYNEQFF.

The rearrangement links TRBV7-8 to TRBJ1-4; D uncertain. There are 14 residues in the CDR3. Germline V gene data show CDR1 as SGHVS and CDR2 as FQNEAQ. V lost 0 bases and J lost 7, with 9 bases in between. CDR3 residues: CASSLAMGGEKLFF. For the CDR3, the DNA is TGTGCCAGCAGCTTAGCAATGGGCGGTGAAAAACTGTTTTTT.

This clone came up once. J is TRBJ1-3 and V is TRBV6-1, with 7 bases lining up with TRBD1. The germline gives CDR1 MNHNS, CDR2 SASEGT. The CDR3 sequence is 15 residues long. The trim removed 6 bases at V and 2 bases at J, leaving 7 bases unmatched. The CDR3 spells CASRGGRLPGNTIYF. The CDR3 DNA reads TGTGCCAGCAGAGGGGGCCGCCTACCTGGAAACACCATATATTTT.

This chain uses TRBV11-2 with TRBJ2-7; possible D gene TRBD2, 5 bases. The length of the CDR3 is 15 residues. The germline CDR1 and CDR2 sequences are SGHAT and FQNNGV. V lost 3 bases to trimming and J lost 5 bases, with 17 bases between them. CDR3 protein: CASSFSSGKRNEQYF. DNA for the CDR3: TGTGCCAGCAGCTTTAGTTCGGGGAAACGCAACGAGCAGTACTTC.

This sequence joins TRBV6-5 and TRBJ1-3; D remains ambiguous. The CDR3 is 11 amino acids. V dropped 8 bases and J dropped 1 base, with 3 bases sitting between them. Germline V gives CDR1 MNHEY, CDR2 SVGAGI. This CDR3 reads CASGSGNTIYF. The CDR3, as DNA: TGTGCCAGCGGTTCTGGAAACACCATATATTTT.

The table lists this clone with a count of one. The rearrangement uses TRBV28 and TRBJ1-5; D is unclear. Germline lookup yields CDR1 MDHEN and CDR2 SYDVKM. CDR3 length equals 15 residues. V lost 3 bases and J lost 5, with 14 bases in between. DNA for the CDR3: TGTGCCAGCAGTTTTCTGACTTACGGCGATCAGCCCCAGCATTTT. Its protein product is CASSFLTYGDQPQHF.

This rearrangement joins TRBV7-6 to TRBJ2-3, with TRBD2 matching 11 bases. Germline CDR1 and CDR2: SGHVS and FNYEAQ. V gave up 5 bases and J gave up 5 bases; unmatched junction bases: 9. The CDR3 length is 16 residues. CDR3 in DNA: TGTGCCAGCAGCCTCAATAGCGGGGGGGCGGTAGATACGCAGTATTTT. Protein: CASSLNSGGAVDTQYF.

This CDR3 is CASSLQPGQADTQYF. Written as DNA, the CDR3 is TGTGCCAGCAGCTTACAACCGGGACAAGCGGATACGCAGTATTTT. The chain uses TRBV11-2 and TRBJ2-3, with D possibly TRBD1 on 6 matching bases. From germline, CDR1 is SGHAT and CDR2 FQNNGV. CDR3 length equals 15 residues. Trimming cost V 2 bases and J 6 bases, with 15 bases left between them.

The chain carries TRBV5-5 and TRBJ2-1, with 7 bases that match TRBD1. CDR3 length equals 14 residues. With V trimmed by 2 bases and J by 6 bases, 5 bases remained unmatched. Germline CDR1 is SGHKS and CDR2 is YYEKEE (reference sequence). The DNA for the CDR3 is TGTGCCAGCAGCTTCCCGACAGGGCTCAATGAGCAGTTCTTC. Amino acids: CASSFPTGLNEQFF.

The chain has TRBV27 and TRBJ2-1; 12 bases align to TRBD1. With 5 bases clipped from V and 11 bases from J, the junction kept 13 bases outside the gene matches. Germline CDR1 is MNHEY and CDR2 is SMNVEV (reference sequence). The CDR3 is 16 amino acids. The DNA of the CDR3 is TGTGCCAGCAGTGCTTTCGGGACAGGGGGCGCGAAGAAGCAGTTCTTC. Translated, it gives CASSAFGTGGAKKQFF.

The rearrangement uses TRBV11-1 and TRBJ2-3; D remains unclear. CDR1 is SGHAT, CDR2 FQDESV, per germline (reference sequence). The CDR3 runs to 16 residues. The V and J ends lost 1 base and 0 bases respectively, with 11 bases between them. CDR3 protein: CASSLGDWISTDTQYF. The CDR3, as DNA: TGTGCCAGCAGCTTAGGTGATTGGATTAGCACAGATACGCAGTATTTT.

This chain joins TRBV6-5 and TRBJ1-1, with D possibly matching TRBD1 (5 bases). Germline V CDR1 and CDR2: MNHEY, SVGAGI. The CDR3 covers 15 residues. Trimming pared 4 bases from V and 0 bases from J, leaving 12 bases between. In DNA, the CDR3 is TGTGCCAGCAGTTCGCTGACAGCAGTGAACACTGAAGCTTTCTTT. Its protein is CASSSLTAVNTEAFF.

The chain has TRBV27 and TRBJ1-1; D not resolved. Trimming left V 5 bases short and J 6 bases short, with 19 bases between. Per the germline V gene, CDR1 is MNHEY and CDR2 is SMNVEV (reference sequence). The CDR3 totals 15 residues. The CDR3 protein is CASSPALIGSPEAFF. The CDR3 nucleotides read TGTGCCAGCAGTCCAGCTCTGATAGGGAGCCCTGAAGCTTTCTTT.

V usage is TRBV29-1 and J usage is TRBJ1-1; D is ambiguous. V dropped 4 bases and J dropped 0 bases, with 3 bases sitting between them. This CDR3 is 11 amino acids long. Per the germline V gene, CDR1 is SQVTM and CDR2 is ANQGSEA. Written as DNA, the CDR3 is TGCAGCGTTGTTCTGAACACTGAAGCTTTCTTT. Its protein is CSVVLNTEAFF.

This sequence joins TRBV4-1 and TRBJ1-2, with 9 positions matching TRBD1. Germline CDR1 and CDR2: MGHRA and YSYEKL. The CDR3 is 15 residues long. The ends lost 4 bases at V and 4 bases at J; junction bases unmatched: 7. The CDR3 DNA reads as TGCGCCAGCAGCCCTACGGACAGGGGAGGCTATGGCTACACCTTC. Protein: CASSPTDRGGYGYTF.

This sequence joins TRBV6-5 and TRBJ1-2; D perhaps matches TRBD1 (6 bases). The V gene lost 2 bases and the J gene lost 3 bases, with 13 bases spanning the gap. CDR3 length equals 15 residues. Germline V lookup: CDR1 MNHEY, CDR2 SVGAGI. DNA for the CDR3: TGTGCCAGCAGTTACCATCCCAGGGGAGACTATGGCTACACCTTC. This codes for CASSYHPRGDYGYTF.

The rearrangement uses TRBV4-3 and TRBJ1-4; D unresolved. This CDR3 has 15 amino acids. Germline V gene lookup returns CDR1 LGHNA and CDR2 YSLEER. Between the trimmed V and J ends, which lost 0 bases and 4 bases, there was a span of 9 bases. Here the CDR3 DNA reads TGCGCCAGCAGCCAAGATCGACGGAATAATGAAAAACTGTTTTTT. This translates into CASSQDRRNNEKLFF.

The chain couples TRBV6-6 to TRBJ2-7; D is possibly TRBD2 (6 bases). Looked up from germline, CDR1 is MNHNY and CDR2 is SVGAGI (reference sequence). This CDR3 has 14 residues. Trimming stripped 5 bases from V and 2 bases from J, with 13 bases between. The CDR3 DNA reads as TGTGCCAGCAGTGCGCGGGACCAGACCTACGAGCAGTACTTC. This encodes CASSARDQTYEQYF.

This clone occurred once. V usage is TRBV5-1 and J usage is TRBJ2-5; TRBD2 might be the D (7 bases). The J call may be in error: the DNA end matches TRBJ2-7 better. CDR3 length: 16 amino acids. Germline CDR1 is SGHRS and CDR2 is YFSETQ. CDR3 bases: TGCGCCAGCAGCTTGGATCGGGGAGGGGGCTCCTACGAGCAGTACTTC. Amino acid sequence: CASSLDRGGGSYEQYF.

V usage is TRBV27 and J usage is TRBJ2-1; 11 bases match TRBD2. V lost 2 bases, J lost 7 bases, and 7 bases stayed unmatched. The CDR3 totals 16 residues. Germline V gene lookup returns CDR1 MNHEY and CDR2 SMNVEV (reference sequence). CDR3 sequence: CASSLDPWTSGNEQFF. Here the CDR3 DNA reads TGTGCCAGCAGTTTAGACCCATGGACTAGCGGGAATGAGCAGTTCTTC.

The gene calls are TRBV7-9 and TRBJ1-5, with 7 bases lining up with TRBD1. The CDR3 has 13 amino acids. From germline, CDR1 is SEHNR and CDR2 FQNEAQ (reference sequence). Trimming at V came to 10 bases and at J to 3 bases, leaving 6 bases not matched to a gene. The DNA of the CDR3 is TGTGCCACACAGGGGTCGAACAATCAGCCCCAGCATTTT. Translating it yields CATQGSNNQPQHF. Together with reference TRBV7-9 and TRBJ1-5, the CDR3 gives the full variable domain: DTGVSQNPRHKITKRGQNVTFRCDPISEHNRLYWYRQTLGQGPEFLTYFQNEAQLEKSRLLSDRFSAERPKGSFSTLEIQRTEQGDSAMYLCATQGSNNQPQHFGDGTRLSIL.

The V call is TRBV4-3, the J call TRBJ2-7; no definite D call. The germline V gene encodes CDR1 LGHNA and CDR2 YSLEER. The CDR3 length is 14 residues. Trimming took off 1 base at V and 1 base at J, with 8 bases between the two ends. CDR3 nucleotides: TGCGCCAGCAGCCAAGGAACAGTGTCCTACGAGCAGTACTTC. Amino acids: CASSQGTVSYEQYF.

This rearrangement joins TRBV5-1 to TRBJ2-7; TRBD1 matches 8 bases. V was clipped by 0 bases and J by 0 bases; unmatched bases: 2. The germline gives CDR1 SGHRS, CDR2 YFSETQ. This CDR3 is 15 amino acids long. This CDR3 reads CASSLGQGSSYEQYF. DNA for the CDR3: TGCGCCAGCAGCTTGGGACAGGGGAGCTCCTACGAGCAGTACTTC.

V usage is TRBV14 and J usage is TRBJ1-2, with 9 bases identical to TRBD1. The V segment lost 4 bases and the J segment 8 bases; nucleotides outside the gene matches: 11. The CDR3 consists of 15 residues. Germline CDR1 SGHDN, CDR2 FVKESK. The CDR3 sequence: CASSPTGGAIGGYTF. For the CDR3, the DNA is TGTGCCAGCAGCCCCACAGGGGGCGCGATTGGCGGCTACACCTTC.

This sequence joins TRBV13 and TRBJ1-1, with D unresolved. Trimming took 4 bases from V and 1 from J, leaving 10 bases between them. The CDR3 totals 14 residues. Germline V lookup: CDR1 PRHDT, CDR2 FYEKMQ (reference sequence). CDR3 amino acids: CASSSRLRNTEAFF. Here the CDR3 DNA reads TGTGCCAGCAGCTCGCGTCTAAGGAACACTGAAGCTTTCTTT.

To note about this clone: Germline and junction disagree at one end, which may indicate a read error. V is TRBV5-4 and J is TRBJ1-6, with D unclear. CDR1 is SGHNT, CDR2 YYREEE, per germline (reference sequence). The CDR3 is 15 amino acids. The CDR3 DNA reads as TGTGCCAGCAGCCAAACAGCCTCACCTAATCCACCCCTCCACTTT. Translation gives CASSQTASPNPPLHF.

This clone was picked up one time. The chain employs TRBV7-2 and TRBJ1-4; unclear D gene. The CDR3 sequence is 13 residues long. Trimming cost V 2 bases and J 6 bases, with 7 bases left between them. Germline values: CDR1 SGHTA, CDR2 FQGNSA. In DNA form, the CDR3 reads TGTGCCAGCAGCTTAAGGGTGGATGAAAAACTGTTTTTT. It codes for CASSLRVDEKLFF.

V usage is TRBV5-6 and J usage is TRBJ2-7; the D gene is possibly TRBD1 (6 bases). The germline CDR1 and CDR2 sequences are SGHDT and YYEEEE. The CDR3 is 13 amino acids. Trimming shortened V by 0 bases and J by 4 bases, and 8 bases separated the two germline ends. CDR3 in DNA: TGTGCCAGCAGCTTGGGGGGGCAGTACGAGCAGTACTTC. It is translated as CASSLGGQYEQYF.

V and J are TRBV19 and TRBJ1-5; 7 bases line up with TRBD1. Germline CDR1 and CDR2: LNHDA and SQIVND (reference sequence). Losses at the gene ends were 5 bases for V and 0 bases for J; bases not matched to a gene: 7. The CDR3 contains 16 residues. The chain's CDR3 is CASSPSTGYSNQPQHF. The CDR3 nucleotides are TGTGCCAGTAGTCCCTCGACAGGGTATAGCAATCAGCCCCAGCATTTT.

This clone was seen a few times. The rearrangement uses TRBV18 and TRBJ1-2, with 7 bases identical to TRBD1. CDR3 length: 14 residues. From germline, CDR1 is KGHSH and CDR2 LQKENI. V dropped 3 bases and J dropped 7; count of bases not matched to a gene: 8. CDR3 amino acids: CASSPGTVSFGYTF. The DNA of the CDR3 is TGTGCCAGCTCACCCGGGACAGTCTCGTTTGGCTACACCTTC.